The rows below give T cell receptor beta chains drawn from one sample of a study of blood T cell repertoires in COVID-19. TCRdb keeps only in-frame clones here, not all; method: immunoSEQ multiplex PCR. Counted here are a few hundred thousand clones, roughly 91% occurring once; the ten biggest clones make up roughly 4%. Sequenced sample: PBMCs or T cells enriched from blood (not recorded which). Receptors were obtained from a woman under 40 who had recovered from COVID-19. CDR3s include the opening cysteine and the closing phenylalanine or tryptophan. D genes are given only for firm matches. Size is stated for part of the rows, as once, few or many counts, or as a class when the clone is expanded.

clone size	V gene	J gene	D gene	CDR3 protein	CDR3 DNA
-	TRBV15	TRBJ2-5	TRBD1	CATSRDLAGGQTQYF	TGTGCCACCAGCAGAGATCTGGCAGGGGGCCAGACCCAGTACTTC
-	TRBV28	TRBJ1-1	TRBD1	CASSWGQGASTEAFF	TGTGCCAGCAGTTGGGGACAGGGAGCATCCACTGAAGCTTTCTTT
few	TRBV7-8	TRBJ1-2	TRBD1	CASSLGGDRAYGYTF	TGTGCCAGCAGCTTAGGAGGGGACAGGGCCTATGGCTACACCTTC
-	TRBV18	TRBJ2-5	TRBD1	CASSATRTGRETQYF	TGTGCCAGCTCCGCTACAAGGACAGGGAGGGAGACCCAGTACTTC
few	TRBV10-3	TRBJ1-4	TRBD1	CAISPGQNPTNEKLFF	TGTGCCATCAGTCCGGGACAGAACCCAACTAATGAAAAACTGTTTTTT
-	TRBV19	TRBJ2-5	TRBD1	CASSRDRGYGETQYF	TGTGCCAGTAGCCGGGACAGGGGATACGGAGAGACCCAGTACTTC
-	TRBV4-3	TRBJ2-7	-	CASSQDLGLEQGEQYF	TGCGCCAGCAGCCAAGATTTAGGGCTAGAACAGGGCGAGCAGTACTTC
-	TRBV7-2	TRBJ2-3	-	CASSLVSGSTDTQYF	TGTGCCAGCAGCTTAGTTAGCGGAAGCACAGATACGCAGTATTTT
-	TRBV4-2	TRBJ2-1	TRBD2	CASSQGGSGLAGEQFF	TGTGCCAGCAGCCAAGGCGGTTCGGGACTAGCGGGAGAGCAGTTCTTC
-	TRBV2	TRBJ2-1	TRBD2	CASSPRGSGSSNEQFF	TGTGCCAGCAGTCCCCGGGGTAGCGGGAGCAGTAATGAGCAGTTCTTC
once	TRBV4-3	TRBJ1-4	-	CASSQGWGADEKLFF	TGCGCCAGCAGCCAAGGGTGGGGCGCAGATGAAAAACTGTTTTTT
-	TRBV5-4	TRBJ2-7	-	CASSDPPRDSTYEQYF	TGTGCCAGCAGCGATCCTCCCCGGGACTCTACCTACGAGCAGTACTTC
-	TRBV9	TRBJ1-2	-	CASSSDTFKGYTF	TGTGCCAGCAGCTCGGACACTTTTAAGGGCTACACCTTC
few	TRBV4-3	TRBJ1-1	-	CASSLRTGGLGTEAFF	TGCGCCAGCAGCCTCCGGACGGGGGGCTTGGGGACTGAAGCTTTCTTT
-	TRBV30	TRBJ1-1	-	CAWSVMGASHTEAFF	TGTGCCTGGAGTGTAATGGGGGCCAGCCACACTGAAGCTTTCTTT
-	TRBV15	TRBJ1-1	-	CATSRTAYSLDTEAFF	TGTGCCACCAGCAGGACAGCATATAGCCTAGACACTGAAGCTTTCTTT
-	TRBV15	TRBJ2-7	TRBD1	CATSREGTGPTYEQYF	TGTGCCACCAGCAGAGAGGGGACAGGCCCTACCTACGAGCAGTACTTC
once	TRBV5-6	TRBJ1-4	-	CASSERTVGEKLFF	TGTGCCAGCAGCGAAAGGACAGTCGGAGAAAAACTGTTTTTT
-	TRBV7-2	TRBJ1-2	-	CASSTGQSPIYGYTF	TGTGCCAGCAGCACGGGACAATCCCCTATCTATGGCTACACCTTC
-	TRBV2	TRBJ2-2	TRBD1	CASRMDREAGELFF	TGTGCCAGCAGGATGGACAGGGAGGCCGGGGAGCTGTTTTTT
-	TRBV18	TRBJ1-5	-	CASSPFQGNQPQHF	TGTGCCAGCTCACCATTCCAGGGGAATCAGCCCCAGCATTTT
-	TRBV7-3	TRBJ2-3	TRBD2	CASSLAGGSPDTQYF	TGTGCCAGCAGCCTAGCGGGAGGTTCCCCAGATACGCAGTATTTT
-	TRBV19	TRBJ1-1	TRBD1	CASSISATGVTEAFF	TGTGCCAGTAGTATAAGTGCGACAGGGGTCACTGAAGCTTTCTTT
once	TRBV29-1	TRBJ1-2	TRBD1	CSVGGQGYGYTF	TGCAGCGTTGGGGGACAGGGGTATGGCTACACCTTC
-	TRBV5-5	TRBJ2-2	-	CASSLMAAGELFF	TGTGCCAGCAGCTTGATGGCGGCCGGGGAGCTGTTTTTT
-	TRBV28	TRBJ2-1	TRBD2	CASSLSQGGAGENEQFF	TGTGCCAGCAGTTTATCCCAAGGCGGTGCGGGAGAAAATGAGCAGTTCTTC
-	TRBV20-1	TRBJ1-2	-	CSAEILHGYTF	TGCAGTGCCGAAATACTCCATGGCTACACCTTC
-	TRBV7-2	TRBJ1-1	-	CASSLATGRRTEAFF	TGTGCCAGCAGCTTAGCGACAGGTCGTAGGACTGAAGCTTTCTTT
-	TRBV7-8	TRBJ2-2	TRBD2	CASSISGRNTGELFF	TGTGCCAGCAGCATTAGCGGGAGGAACACCGGGGAGCTGTTTTTT
once	TRBV11-2	TRBJ1-1	-	CASSLRGVDTEAFF	TGTGCCAGCAGCCTAAGAGGAGTTGACACTGAAGCTTTCTTT
-	TRBV10-1	TRBJ1-1	TRBD1	CARKGTGGIGVTEAFF	TGCGCCAGAAAAGGGACAGGGGGTATCGGAGTCACTGAAGCTTTCTTT
-	TRBV5-1	TRBJ2-1	TRBD1	CASSRGQGAREQFF	TGCGCCAGCAGCAGAGGACAGGGGGCCAGGGAGCAGTTCTTC
-	TRBV6-5	TRBJ2-7	-	CASTGHSYEQYF	TGTGCCAGCACTGGCCATTCCTACGAGCAGTACTTC
-	TRBV5-1	TRBJ2-3	-	CASSFVTDTQYF	TGCGCCAGCAGCTTCGTCACAGATACGCAGTATTTT
-	TRBV5-4	TRBJ1-5	-	CASSLRGNNQPQHF	TGTGCCAGCAGCCTCCGCGGAAACAATCAGCCCCAGCATTTT
-	TRBV19	TRBJ1-1	TRBD1	CASSIRDRGMNTEAFF	TGTGCCAGTAGTATCCGCGACAGGGGAATGAACACTGAAGCTTTCTTT
-	TRBV6-2/TRBV6-3	TRBJ2-3	TRBD2	CASSPGLAGTDTQYF	TGTGCCAGCAGTCCCGGACTAGCGGGAACCGATACGCAGTATTTT
-	TRBV9	TRBJ1-5	-	CASSADISGNQPQHF	TGTGCCAGCAGCGCTGACATTTCGGGCAATCAGCCCCAGCATTTT
-	TRBV19	TRBJ2-1	-	CASSIQEGPYNEQFF	TGTGCCAGTAGTATTCAGGAGGGCCCCTACAATGAGCAGTTCTTC
many	TRBV9	TRBJ2-5	-	CASSPMVGSGETQYF	TGTGCCAGCAGCCCGATGGTGGGCTCGGGGGAGACCCAGTACTTC
-	TRBV3-1/TRBV3-2	TRBJ2-1	-	CASTQGQDNEQFF	TGTGCCAGCACCCAGGGACAAGACAATGAGCAGTTCTTC